The 10 T cell receptor beta chains below all came from one sample that was sequenced in a study of T cells in Graves' hyperthyroidism and ophthalmopathy. Authors of the study amplified TCR beta CDR3 regions from RNA transcripts. In the first-round RT-PCR of the TCR CDR3, the HTBI primer set was used. TCRdb called the multiplex PCR reads again in MiXCR, with one record for every CDR3 protein. Of around 420,000 distinct CDR3 sequences in the sample, approximately 13% were seen once. Specimen: blood. Every receptor here comes from a woman aged 18-29 years with Graves' hyperthyroidism.

This clonotype was counted between two and nine times. The chain has TRBV24-1 and TRBJ2-5; 10 nucleotides align to TRBD2. The CDR3 totals 15 residues. Germline trimming cut 4 bases from V and 5 bases from J; bases unmatched to any gene: 6. Germline V gene lookup returns CDR1 KGHDR and CDR2 SFDVKD. CDR3 in DNA: TGTGCCACCAGTGACCCGCGACTAGCGGGCGAGACCCAGTACTTC. Protein product: CATSDPRLAGETQYF.

The chain couples TRBV27 to TRBJ2-7, with D possibly TRBD1 on 6 matching bases. The V and J ends lost 6 bases and 0 bases respectively, with 15 bases between them. CDR3 length equals 15 residues. CDR1 MNHEY and CDR2 SMNVEV come from the germline V gene (reference sequence). The chain's CDR3 is CASRLRGTASYEQYF. DNA for the CDR3: TGTGCCAGCAGGTTAAGGGGGACGGCCTCCTACGAGCAGTACTTC.

The V and J genes are TRBV13 and TRBJ1-2; 7 bases align to TRBD1. In germline, CDR1 is PRHDT, CDR2 FYEKMQ (reference sequence). V shed 2 bases and J 4 bases; nucleotides not matched to a gene: 10. The CDR3 consists of 16 residues. CDR3 DNA: TGTGCCAGCAGCTTACGGTCTGGACAGGTCGTCTATGGCTACACCTTC. Translation: CASSLRSGQVVYGYTF.

This clonotype was recorded many times. The J gene is TRBJ1-5, the V gene TRBV12-3 or TRBV12-4; D is possibly TRBD1 (5 bases). This CDR3 has 15 residues. Trimming shortened V by 6 bases and J by 0 bases, and 12 bases separated the two germline ends. In DNA form, the CDR3 reads TGTGCCAGCAGCTCAGACAGCGATAGCAATCAGCCCCAGCATTTT. It codes for CASSSDSDSNQPQHF.

V gene TRBV11-2 combines with J gene TRBJ2-3; 10 bases agree with TRBD2. The CDR3 runs to 17 residues. J was trimmed by 0 bases and V by 5 bases; bases with no gene match: 8. The germline gives CDR1 SGHAT, CDR2 FQNNGV. The CDR3: CASSRRLAGLSTDTQYF. CDR3 nucleotides: TGTGCCAGCAGCCGACGACTAGCGGGCCTCAGCACAGATACGCAGTATTTT.

In its sample, this clonotype was seen a few times. The chain recombines TRBV3-1 with TRBJ1-6; TRBD1 agrees at 7 bases. There are 16 residues in the CDR3. J lost 7 bases, V lost 3 bases, and 9 bases had no gene match. Germline assignment: CDR1 LGHDT and CDR2 YNNKEL (reference sequence). In DNA form, the CDR3 reads TGTGCCAGCAGCCATTCCGTGACAGGGTACAATTCACCCCTCCACTTT. Encoded protein: CASSHSVTGYNSPLHF.

This clonotype was observed once. J is TRBJ1-3 and V is TRBV29-1; D unclear. Germline V gene sequence: CDR1 SQVTM, CDR2 ANQGSEA. The CDR3 loop spans 14 amino acids. Trimming removed 7 bases from V and 11 bases from J, with 24 bases in between. The CDR3 spells CSASPLPNQIPIYF. CDR3 bases: TGCAGCGCCTCGCCGCTACCCAACCAAATTCCCATATATTTT.

This clonotype was seen a handful of times. V and J are TRBV7-8 and TRBJ2-7, with 10 bases aligning to TRBD2. Per germline, CDR1 SGHVS and CDR2 FQNEAQ. Trimming took 0 bases from V and 7 from J; bases not matched to a gene: 6. The CDR3 length is 15 residues. The CDR3 loop reads CASSLALAGVEEQYF. In DNA form, the CDR3 reads TGTGCCAGCAGCTTAGCCCTAGCGGGAGTCGAAGAGCAGTACTTC.

In its sample, this clonotype was seen many times. The chain carries TRBV7-3 and TRBJ2-3; 9 bases agree with TRBD2. This CDR3 has 22 amino acids. J was trimmed by 0 bases and V by 5 bases; bases with no gene match: 24. Germline V gives CDR1 SGHTA, CDR2 FQGTGA. The DNA of the CDR3 is TGTGCCAGCAGCCCACCTGCCCTAGCGGGATTACCGAAGAGTTATAGCACAGATACGCAGTATTTT. Residues: CASSPPALAGLPKSYSTDTQYF.

The chain has TRBV6-1 and TRBJ1-4; D ambiguous. Germline CDR1 MNHNS, CDR2 SASEGT. This CDR3 has 15 amino acids. V was shortened by 8 bases and J by 2 bases, with 15 bases between the two germline ends. CDR3 loop: CASQPRHRTNEKLFF. CDR3 nucleotides: TGTGCCAGCCAGCCACGTCATCGGACTAATGAAAAACTGTTTTTT.